This TCR beta chain was captured by sequencing in a study of blood T cell repertoires in COVID-19. Study as a whole: Italy, Spain and the United States were the sources of the convalescent and acute COVID-19 samples. Nucleic acid was either cDNA or gDNA, and it came from T cells, B-cell-depleted T cells, or PBMCs.

Sequenced by immunoSEQ multiplex PCR; TCRdb stores in-frame clones only, minus some. This table has 65,000 to 75,000 clones, 70% to 80% appearing once. CDR1 SGHTA and CDR2 FQGNSA come from the germline V gene. V lost 2 bases and J lost 0; bases outside the gene matches: 1. The CDR3 is 15 amino acids. This rearrangement joins TRBV7-2 to TRBJ1-5; 7 nucleotides match TRBD1. Sequencing was done on a sample of peripheral blood. This sequence originates from a human donor in a cohort sampled during active COVID-19. The CDR3 sequence: CASSLRGHSNQPQHF. The CDR3 DNA follows: TGTGCCAGCAGCTTAAGGGGGCATAGCAATCAGCCCCAGCATTTT.